The 21 T cell receptor beta chains below come from one sample, sequenced in a study of PD-1 blockade in classical Hodgkin lymphoma. Here immunoSEQ multiplex PCR was the method, and the copy in TCRdb shows in-frame clones only, minus some. Of 9,000 to 13,000 clones listed, around 76% are singletons. Described time point: cycle 4 day 1 (C4D1), after less than 7 weeks of nivolumab. All patients experienced relapse after autologous stem cell transplantation, and brentuximab vedotin exposure was variable. Magnetic depletion of unwanted cells isolated CD4+ T cells from thawed PBMCs. This material consisted of CD4+ T cells from blood, taken before the fourth cycle of nivolumab. The source is a human donor with classical Hodgkin lymphoma.

The chain carries TRBV5-6 and TRBJ2-7; TRBD1 might be the D (6 bases). V dropped 4 bases and J dropped 3 bases, with 14 bases sitting between them. Germline lookup yields CDR1 SGHDT and CDR2 YYEEEE. The CDR3 runs 14 residues. CDR3 protein: CASSRQGLDYEQYF. The CDR3 DNA reads TGTGCCAGCAGCAGGCAGGGGCTAGACTACGAGCAGTACTTC.

In this sample, this clone turned up a few times. CDR3 coding DNA: TGTGCCAGCAGTGATTCCCGGCAGCCCCAGCATTTT. As protein: CASSDSRQPQHF. J is TRBJ1-5 and V is TRBV6-1; D unresolved. This CDR3 comprises 12 residues. Germline values: CDR1 MNHNS, CDR2 SASEGT. V was shortened by 3 bases and J by 7 bases, with 7 bases between the two germline ends.

There are a few counts of this clone. This chain links TRBV11-2 with TRBJ2-7; D gene ambiguous. This CDR3 is built from 14 residues. Germline loops: CDR1 SGHAT, CDR2 FQNNGV. Trimming shortened V by 6 bases and J by 2 bases, and 14 bases separated the two germline ends. The DNA for the CDR3 is TGTGCCAGCAGATCTATTCAAAAGCCCTACGAGCAGTACTTC. Amino acid sequence: CASRSIQKPYEQYF.

This sequence joins TRBV5-1 and TRBJ2-7; D might be TRBD1 or TRBD2, each matching 7 bases. The CDR3 is 13 amino acids. The V end lost 4 bases, the J end lost 4 bases, and 12 bases lay between the germline ends. Germline V gene data show CDR1 as SGHRS and CDR2 as YFSETQ. The CDR3 region has the DNA TGCGCCAGCAGCCCTCAGGGGGGGTACGAGCAGTACTTC. Translated, it gives CASSPQGGYEQYF.

The chain carries TRBV27 and TRBJ2-2; D gene unclear. The CDR3 covers 17 residues. Trimming removed 5 bases from V and 0 bases from J, with 16 bases in between. CDR1 is MNHEY, CDR2 SMNVEV, per germline (reference sequence). CDR3 nucleotide sequence: TGTGCCAGCAGTCCGCTCCTTCAACCTACGAACACCGGGGAGCTGTTTTTT. Translated: CASSPLLQPTNTGELFF.

The CDR3 DNA reads TGTGCCAGCAGTGAAACCCGATACGCCAATCAGCCCCAGCATTTT. As protein: CASSETRYANQPQHF. The chain has TRBV6-1 and TRBJ1-5; D gene ambiguous. With 2 bases removed from V and 3 bases from J, the gap between germline ends came to 11 bases. Germline V CDR1 and CDR2: MNHNS, SASEGT. The CDR3 loop spans 15 amino acids.

The rearrangement links TRBV1 to TRBJ1-2. TRBV1 is a listed pseudogene. This CDR3 is built from 18 residues. The CDR3: CTSSQDRLGTFYRYGYTF. CDR3 bases: TGCACCAGCAGCCAAGATAGGCTAGGGACCTTTTACCGGTATGGCTACACCTTC.

V is TRBV7-9 and J is TRBJ2-2; D unresolved. Trimming shortened V by 3 bases and J by 8 bases, and 7 bases separated the two germline ends. The CDR3 totals 12 residues. Germline V gives CDR1 SEHNR, CDR2 FQNEAQ (reference sequence). As DNA, the CDR3 is TGTGCCAGCAGCTTTTCGAAGGGGGAGCTGTTTTTT. Protein: CASSFSKGELFF.

The chain is built from TRBV6-5 and TRBJ1-5; 7 positions agree with TRBD1. The CDR3 is 15 residues long. Germline V gives CDR1 MNHEY, CDR2 SVGAGI. V dropped 6 bases and J dropped 1; count of bases not matched to a gene: 6. CDR3 bases: TGTGCCAGCAGCCCCGACAGGGCGAGCAATCAGCCCCAGCATTTT. It is translated as CASSPDRASNQPQHF.

The V call is TRBV4-1, the J call TRBJ2-5; the D gene is possibly TRBD1 (5 bases). The CDR3 sequence is 15 residues long. V lost 1 base and J 0 bases, leaving 9 bases between the germline ends. CDR1 MGHRA and CDR2 YSYEKL come from the germline V gene. The CDR3 reads CASSQGAGNQETQYF. The CDR3 DNA follows: TGCGCCAGCAGCCAAGGGGCAGGGAACCAAGAGACCCAGTACTTC.

This chain links TRBV5-5 with TRBJ1-1, with 9 bases lining up with TRBD1. CDR3 length equals 14 residues. Germline CDR1 is SGHKS and CDR2 is YYEKEE (reference sequence). The V gene end was trimmed by 3 bases and the J gene end by 6 bases; junction bases not matched to a gene: 6. In nucleotides, the CDR3 is TGTGCCAGCAGCTCCGGGACAGGGTTCGCTGAAGCTTTCTTT. It yields the protein CASSSGTGFAEAFF.

This clone has more than one count but fewer than ten. The V call is TRBV28, the J call TRBJ2-1, with TRBD1 matching over 7 bases. With 4 bases clipped from V and 5 bases from J, the junction kept 11 bases outside the gene matches. CDR1 is MDHEN and CDR2 is SYDVKM in the germline V gene. The CDR3 runs to 16 residues. CDR3 amino acids: CASSYMSGGLNNEQFF. The CDR3 coding sequence is TGTGCCAGCAGTTACATGTCAGGGGGTCTCAACAATGAGCAGTTCTTC. Full variable domain (outside the CDR3, taken from reference TRBV28 and TRBJ2-1): DVKVTQSSRYLVKRTGEKVFLECVQDMDHENMFWYRQDPGLGLRLIYFSYDVKMKEKGDIPEGYSVSREKKERFSLILESASTNQTSMYLCASSYMSGGLNNEQFFGPGTRLTVL.

The chain has TRBV28 and TRBJ2-1, with TRBD2 matching 13 bases. CDR3 size: 16 residues. V lost 6 bases and J lost 4; bases outside the gene matches: 6. From germline, CDR1 is MDHEN and CDR2 SYDVKM. The CDR3 loop is CASSLGTSGNYNEQFF. CDR3 sequence (DNA): TGTGCCAGCAGCCTCGGGACTAGCGGGAATTACAATGAGCAGTTCTTC.

In this sample, this clone turned up a few times. The genes are TRBV13 and TRBJ2-7; no firm D call. V lost 10 bases to trimming and J lost 0 bases, with 13 bases between them. The germline V gene has CDR1 PRHDT and CDR2 FYEKMQ (reference sequence). This CDR3 spans 13 amino acids. This CDR3 reads CANPSRSSYEQYF. The CDR3 DNA is TGTGCCAATCCCTCCAGGTCCTCCTACGAGCAGTACTTC.

In this sample, this clone turned up once. This chain joins TRBV5-1 and TRBJ1-4; 7 positions match TRBD1. This CDR3 contains 16 residues. CDR1 SGHRS and CDR2 YFSETQ come from the germline V gene. The V gene end was trimmed by 2 bases and the J gene end by 8 bases; junction bases not matched to a gene: 12. The CDR3 is CASSLSPDRVGEKLFF. CDR3 sequence (DNA): TGCGCCAGCAGCTTATCCCCTGACAGGGTAGGGGAAAAACTGTTTTTT. Together with reference TRBV5-1 and TRBJ1-4, the CDR3 gives the full variable domain: KAGVTQTPRYLIKTRGQQVTLSCSPISGHRSVSWYQQTPGQGLQFLFEYFSETQRNKGNFPGRFSGRQFSNSRSEMNVSTLELGDSALYLCASSLSPDRVGEKLFFGSGTQLSVL.

This clone was seen a few times. V and J are TRBV28 and TRBJ1-1; the D is unclear. The length of the CDR3 is 14 residues. Germline assignment: CDR1 MDHEN and CDR2 SYDVKM. V was clipped by 5 bases and J by 0 bases, with 10 bases between them. CDR3 nucleotides: TGTGCCAGCAGTCTCCCGTTAATGAACACTGAAGCTTTCTTT. Amino acid sequence: CASSLPLMNTEAFF.

The V and J genes are TRBV2 and TRBJ2-7; D is possibly TRBD2 (6 bases). CDR1 and CDR2 from the germline V gene are SNHLY and FYNNEI. Trimming shortened V by 6 bases and J by 6 bases, and 15 bases separated the two germline ends. This CDR3 has 13 amino acids. Here the CDR3 reads CASRAGLPGEQYF. The CDR3 region has the DNA TGTGCCAGCAGGGCGGGACTCCCAGGCGAGCAGTACTTC.

This clone was seen a single time. This chain connects TRBV4-1 to TRBJ1-1, with 8 bases matching TRBD1. CDR1 and CDR2 (germline): MGHRA, YSYEKL. The CDR3 totals 16 residues. Losses at the gene ends were 0 bases for V and 5 bases for J; bases not matched to a gene: 8. Here the CDR3 reads CASSQDGYRGLTEAFF. The CDR3 DNA sequence: TGCGCCAGCAGCCAAGACGGCTACAGGGGGTTGACTGAAGCTTTCTTT.

This clone has only a few counts. The chain is built from TRBV18 and TRBJ1-1; a weak D match, TRBD1 (5 bases). Germline V CDR1 and CDR2: KGHSH, LQKENI. V lost 9 bases and J lost 3, with 17 bases in between. This CDR3 is built from 14 residues. The CDR3 DNA sequence: TGTGCCAGTCAGCGGGGTAGGGGAGACACTGAAGCTTTCTTT. Encoded protein: CASQRGRGDTEAFF. Variable domain in full (rest from reference TRBV18 and TRBJ1-1): NAGVMQNPRHLVRRRGQEARLRCSPMKGHSHVYWYRQLPEEGLKFMVYLQKENIIDESGMPKERFSAEFPKEGPSILRIQQVVRGDSAAYFCASQRGRGDTEAFFGQGTRLTVV.

This sequence joins TRBV18 and TRBJ2-5; no firm D call. Trimming took 1 base from V and 2 from J, leaving 8 bases between them. The length of the CDR3 is 14 residues. Per germline, CDR1 KGHSH and CDR2 LQKENI. The CDR3 loop reads CASSPRPGQETQYF. CDR3 bases: TGTGCCAGCTCACCACGGCCCGGACAAGAGACCCAGTACTTC. The full variable domain, completed using reference TRBV18 and TRBJ2-5, is NAGVMQNPRHLVRRRGQEARLRCSPMKGHSHVYWYRQLPEEGLKFMVYLQKENIIDESGMPKERFSAEFPKEGPSILRIQQVVRGDSAAYFCASSPRPGQETQYFGPGTRLLVL.

This clone has just one count. The chain recombines TRBV7-8 with TRBJ1-5; D is undetermined. Germline CDR1 and CDR2: SGHVS and FQNEAQ. Trimming shortened V by 4 bases and J by 9 bases, and 13 bases separated the two germline ends. The CDR3 sequence is 13 residues long. As DNA, the CDR3 is TGTGCCAGCAGCTCTGCCGGGAGAACGCCCCAGCATTTT. Protein sequence: CASSSAGRTPQHF.